This T cell receptor (beta chain) was profiled in a study of Ad26.COV2.S vaccination and SARS-CoV-2 variants. At the level of the study: Of the COV1001 trial arms, the Ad26.COV2.S arm included the donor. Ad26.COV2.S given intramuscularly, once or twice 56 days apart. The study, taken as a whole, reports: The study found higher spike-specific TCR breadth in vaccine than placebo recipients. The study found similar non-spike TCR breadth in vaccine and placebo recipients.

A note on this clone: Its antigen is not identified.

Described treatment: approximately 18 received Ad26.COV2.S at low or high dose, single or two shots; 5 received placebo; per-sample allocation not given. The study sampled participants on day 63 after the first vaccine or placebo injection. TCRdb keeps only in-frame clones here, not all; method: immunoSEQ multiplex PCR. The sample yields around 320,000 clones, about 85% seen once. Trimming removed 2 bases at V and 2 bases at J, with 10 bases between. The CDR3 extends over 15 amino acids. Germline V lookup: CDR1 SGDLS, CDR2 YYNGEE. This sequence was found in a person aged 18 to 59 who received the Ad26.COV2.S COVID-19 vaccine or a placebo. Sequenced here: peripheral blood, sampled in a trial of Ad26.COV2.S vaccine versus placebo. The V call is TRBV9, the J call TRBJ2-2; D not resolved. This CDR3 reads CASSVRDVNTGELFF. The CDR3 coding sequence is TGTGCCAGCAGCGTTAGAGACGTAAACACCGGGGAGCTGTTTTTT. The full variable domain, completed using reference TRBV9 and TRBJ2-2, is DSGVTQTPKHLITATGQRVTLRCSPRSGDLSVYWYQQSLDQGLQFLIQYYNGEERAKGNILERFSAQQFPDLHSELNLSSLELGDSALYFCASSVRDVNTGELFFGEGSRLTVL.